Shown below are 23 T cell receptor beta chains from a single sample sequenced in a study of tumor and adjacent non-tumor tissue in lung cancer (dated by TCRdb to 2017 to 2018). The library came from multiplex PCR. The data were produced on an Illumina HiSeq 2500. TCRbeta libraries were constructed through three rounds of nested PCR with primers (Table S4) according to protocols modified from ARM-PCR. TCRdb reran the public reads through fastp at Q25 and MiXCR, keeping productive beta chains. Every entry covers one CDR3 protein and lists the most common genes and DNA from its rows. The sample data list roughly 75,000 distinct CDR3 sequences, and under 80% of these were observed just once. The ten most abundant clones make up 10% to 15% of the sample. RNA was extracted from bulk unsorted tissue and checked for quality with a NanoDrop ND-1000 and an Agilent 2100. Material: lung tumor tissue. These receptors originate from a woman aged 50 to 60 with non-small cell lung cancer.

This clonotype was counted a few times. This chain connects TRBV5-1 to TRBJ1-5, with D unresolved. The germline V and J ends were trimmed by 4 bases and 4 bases, with 9 bases remaining between them. The length of the CDR3 is 13 residues. Germline V gene data show CDR1 as SGHRS and CDR2 as YFSETQ. In nucleotides, the CDR3 is TGCGCCAGCAGCAAACTTCCAAATCAGCCCCAGCATTTT. This encodes CASSKLPNQPQHF. The full variable domain, completed using reference TRBV5-1 and TRBJ1-5, is KAGVTQTPRYLIKTRGQQVTLSCSPISGHRSVSWYQQTPGQGLQFLFEYFSETQRNKGNFPGRFSGRQFSNSRSEMNVSTLELGDSALYLCASSKLPNQPQHFGDGTRLSIL.

The chain employs TRBV6-6 and TRBJ2-3, with a possible D match to TRBD2 (6 bases). Per germline, CDR1 MNHNY and CDR2 SVGAGI (reference sequence). This CDR3 has 15 amino acids. Trimming cost V 5 bases and J 0 bases, with 12 bases left between them. In DNA form, the CDR3 reads TGTGCCAGCAGTCAAGTAACTAGCAGCACAGATACGCAGTATTTT. Its translation is CASSQVTSSTDTQYF.

With regard to this clonotype: A much larger clonotype is one base distant, so this may be a read error. The V call is TRBV30, the J call TRBJ2-5, with D possibly being TRBD2 (6 bases). This CDR3 has 11 amino acids. The V gene's germline CDR1 is GTSNPN and CDR2 SVGIG (reference sequence). The CDR3 region is CVWRVTETQYF. The CDR3 DNA reads TGTGTCTGGAGGGTCACAGAGACCCAGTACTTC.

Notes on this clonotype: A read error is likely, as this CDR3 ends without the conserved phenylalanine or tryptophan. J is TRBJ2-2 and V is TRBV10-3; 8 positions match TRBD2. The CDR3 has 15 residues. In germline, CDR1 is ENHRY, CDR2 SYGVKD. CDR3 protein: CTISVLAANTGELFL. The DNA for the CDR3 is TGTACCATCAGTGTACTAGCGGCGAACACCGGGGAGCTGTTTCTT.

J is TRBJ2-7 and V is TRBV10-3; the D gene is possibly TRBD2 (6 bases). The ends were cut back, 7 bases at V and 6 bases at J, with 22 bases in the middle. Germline loops: CDR1 ENHRY, CDR2 SYGVKD. CDR3 length: 15 residues. CDR3 amino acids: CAINHSGPQRGEQYF. The DNA of the CDR3 is TGTGCCATCAACCACAGCGGGCCACAAAGGGGCGAGCAGTACTTC.

In regard to this clonotype: At one of its ends the junction is not consistent with the germline gene, which may arise from a read error. The chain carries TRBV4-1 and TRBJ2-1; 7 bases align to TRBD2. There are 12 residues in the CDR3. Germline V CDR1 and CDR2: MGHRA, YSYEKL. DNA for the CDR3: TGCGCCAGCAACCGAGGGAGGGGTGAGCAATTCTTC. As protein: CASNRGRGEQFF.

Remarks on this clonotype: Because the CDR3 is missing its conserved closing phenylalanine or tryptophan, this is likely a read error. V gene TRBV11-2 combines with J gene TRBJ2-1; D remains unclear. Germline CDR1 reads SGHAT; CDR2 reads FQNNGV. This CDR3 is built from 13 residues. The CDR3 here is CASSIEAGGEQFV. For the CDR3, the DNA is TGTGCCAGCAGCATAGAGGCAGGCGGCGAACAGTTCGTC.

This clonotype was found a few times. V and J are TRBV4-1 and TRBJ2-1; 11 nucleotides line up with TRBD2. This CDR3 comprises 17 residues. Germline trimming cut 8 bases from V and 7 bases from J; bases unmatched to any gene: 16. Germline assignment: CDR1 MGHRA and CDR2 YSYEKL. Here the CDR3 DNA reads TGCGCCAGCGGTCAAGATCTGATAGCGGGAGGGCCAAATGAGCAGTTCTTC. Translation gives CASGQDLIAGGPNEQFF.

About this clonotype: The junction shows a germline mismatch at one end, possibly a read error. CDR3 sequence reads: CASILRHTEVFF. In DNA, the CDR3 is TGTGCCAGCATCTTAAGGCACACTGAAGTTTTCTTT. The chain recombines TRBV11-2 with TRBJ1-1, with D unclear. CDR1 is SGHAT and CDR2 is FQNNGV in the germline V gene. This CDR3 spans 12 amino acids.

This clonotype was recorded once. The chain recombines TRBV6-6 with TRBJ2-4; D might be TRBD1 or TRBD2, each matching 5 bases. The CDR3 is 16 residues long. Between the trimmed V and J ends, which lost 5 bases and 9 bases, there was a span of 23 bases. The germline V gene has CDR1 MNHNY and CDR2 SVGAGI (reference sequence). As DNA, the CDR3 is TGTGCCAGCAGTCCCCCCGGGGACCGGGCCAAGATCATTCAGTACTTC. Its translation is CASSPPGDRAKIIQYF.

As for this clonotype: The CDR3 does not close with the conserved phenylalanine or tryptophan, likely indicating a read error. The J gene is TRBJ2-1, the V gene TRBV5-6; D may be TRBD2 (5 bases). This CDR3 is built from 12 residues. Germline lookup yields CDR1 SGHDT and CDR2 YYEEEE. The V end was cut by 0 bases, the J end by 8 bases, with 6 bases between. CDR3 region: CASSLASHEQFL. CDR3 coding DNA: TGTGCCAGCAGCTTGGCTAGCCATGAGCAGTTCTTA.

A note on this clonotype: The missing conserved phenylalanine or tryptophan at the end of this CDR3 makes a read error likely. It is unclear where the CDR3 begins or ends on the DNA, so no DNA is shown, and the CDR3 is as TCRdb lists it. The chain recombines TRBV4-2 with TRBJ2-7; TRBD2 is taken as the D call from the table, unchecked against the DNA. Germline V CDR1 and CDR2: LGHNA, YNFKEQ. With termini counted, the CDR3 has 14 amino acids. Here the CDR3 reads CPSSQMGLDYEHYS.

On this clonotype: The junction shows a germline mismatch at one end, possibly a read error. This chain joins TRBV14 and TRBJ2-1, with 12 positions matching TRBD2. Looked up from germline, CDR1 is SGHDN and CDR2 is FVKESK. The CDR3 consists of 19 residues. Here the CDR3 DNA reads TGTGCCAGTAGCCGAATGCGCGAGACGGGACTAGCGGGCTACAATGAGCAGTTCTTC. As protein: CASSRMRETGLAGYNEQFF.

About this clonotype: One junction end does not reproduce the germline sequence, and a read error may be involved. This chain connects TRBV6-2 or TRBV6-3 to TRBJ1-1; 7 nucleotides line up with TRBD1. This CDR3 comprises 14 residues. Germline CDR1 and CDR2: MNHEY and SVGEGT. For the CDR3, the DNA is TGTGCCAGCAGATCGACAGGGATGAACACTGAAGTTTTCTTC. It codes for CASRSTGMNTEVFF.

Regarding this clonotype: An end of the junction does not agree with germline; a read error may underlie this. The genes are TRBV6-7 and TRBJ2-1; TRBD2 is a possible D gene (5 bases). TRBV6-7 is designated an ORF whose function remains uncertain. This CDR3 is built from 15 residues. CDR3 nucleotide sequence: TGTGCCATCAGTTACTCGGGTTGGAGGATGGATGAGCAGTTCTTC. Translation gives CAISYSGWRMDEQFF.

About this clonotype: A read error is possible here, since a much larger clone lies one base away. The chain recombines TRBV7-9 with TRBJ2-7, with D tentatively TRBD2 (5 bases). Germline values: CDR1 SEHNR, CDR2 FQNEAQ (reference sequence). CDR3 length: 14 amino acids. CDR3 in amino acids: CSSSLAGTSYEQYF. For the CDR3, the DNA is TGTTCCAGCAGCTTAGCCGGTACTAGTTACGAGCAGTACTTC.

The table lists this clonotype with a count of one. The junction differs from germline at one of its ends, possibly a read error. The V and J genes are TRBV6-4 and TRBJ2-2; D gene unclear. The germline gives CDR1 MRHNA, CDR2 SNTAGT. The CDR3 length is 13 residues. In DNA form, the CDR3 reads TGCGCCAGCAGTGGCTCGGCAACCGGGGAGCTGTTTTTT. Its translation is CASSGSATGELFF.

Note on this clonotype: In this CDR3 the conserved last residue, phenylalanine or tryptophan, is missing, so a read error is likely. The V gene is TRBV20-1, the J gene TRBJ1-2, with D maybe TRBD1 (6 bases). This CDR3 has 13 residues. Germline V lookup: CDR1 DFQATT, CDR2 SNEGSKA (reference sequence). Trimming left V 5 bases short and J 7 bases short, with 17 bases between. CDR3 sequence (DNA): TGCAGTGCTCTGGGCAGGGGACACGGTGGCTACACCTTA. This codes for CSALGRGHGGYTL.

Of note for this clonotype: A junction boundary mismatches the germline segment, possibly from a read error. The chain links TRBV29-1 to TRBJ2-3, with D perhaps TRBD2 (5 bases). The CDR3 is 13 residues long. Looked up from germline, CDR1 is SQVTM and CDR2 is ANQGSEA. The CDR3 reads CRVVAGSTVTQYF. DNA of the CDR3: TGCAGAGTTGTGGCGGGCAGTACAGTTACGCAGTATTTT.

This clonotype was counted between two and nine times. This may stem from a read error, because a much larger clone lies one nucleotide away. The J gene is TRBJ2-6, the V gene TRBV6-1, with 7 positions matching TRBD1. The CDR3 loop spans 12 amino acids. Germline CDR1 reads MNHNS; CDR2 reads SASEGT. CDR3: CVSSVRGPVLTF. CDR3 DNA: TGTGTCAGCAGTGTGAGGGGGCCCGTCCTGACTTTC.

This clonotype was picked up one time. A junction boundary mismatches the germline segment, possibly from a read error. The chain couples TRBV6-5 to TRBJ2-1; D possibly corresponds to TRBD1 (6 bases). The CDR3 is 15 amino acids. Germline V gene lookup returns CDR1 MNHEY and CDR2 SVGAGI. CDR3 loop: CASSYGTNSYTEQLF. CDR3 DNA: TGTGCCAGCAGTTACGGGACAAACTCCTACACTGAGCAGTTATTC.

A remark on this clonotype: Sequence at one end of the junction differs from germline and may be a read error. This chain uses TRBV12-5 with TRBJ2-1, with D maybe TRBD2 (5 bases). The CDR3 extends over 15 amino acids. Germline-derived CDR1 and CDR2 are LGHNT and FRNRAP. The CDR3 sequence: CASGSGRGSYNKQFF. The DNA for the CDR3 is TGTGCTAGTGGCAGTGGACGGGGTTCCTACAATAAGCAGTTCTTC.

About this clonotype itself: This CDR3 is missing its conserved last phenylalanine or tryptophan, likely due to a read error. This chain connects TRBV11-2 to TRBJ2-1; TRBD2 matches at 11 bases. After removal of 2 bases from V and 4 bases from J, the junction contained 19 bases not matched to a gene. The CDR3 runs 21 residues. Germline CDR1 is SGHAT and CDR2 is FQNNGV. The CDR3 DNA sequence: TGTGCCAGCAGCTTAACGAGACCTGGATTAGCGGGAGGGCATGGGTACAATGAGCAGTTCTCC. Translating gives CASSLTRPGLAGGHGYNEQFS.